The present TCR beta chain was sequenced within a study of PD-1 blockade in mismatch repair-deficient tumors. Looking at the study overall: Patients had some twelve mismatch repair-deficient cancer types, all previously treated and progressing.

Repertoires were generated with immunoSEQ multiplex PCR, while TCRdb's copy carries only in-frame clones and drops some. The profile shows 120,000 or so clones, 86% of them singletons. The CDR3 consists of 15 residues. Germline V CDR1 and CDR2: SGDLS, YYNGEE. V was pared by 3 bases and J by 4 bases, with 7 bases of the junction left unmatched. The chain couples TRBV9 to TRBJ2-3; 8 nucleotides match TRBD2. The sample here was peripheral blood, taken 44 weeks after starting pembrolizumab. This sequence originates from an adult with mismatch repair-deficient cancer. CDR3 DNA: TGTGCCAGCAGCGCGAGCGGGAGCAGCTCAGATACGCAGTATTTT. This encodes CASSASGSSSDTQYF.